Following are 6 T cell receptor beta chains from one sample sequenced in a study of Ad26.COV2.S vaccination and SARS-CoV-2 variants. Method: immunoSEQ multiplex PCR; TCRdb's copy keeps in-frame clones and lacks some. The sample consists of fewer than 600,000 clones, nearly 90% of them appearing once. Treatment specified: about 20 received Ad26.COV2.S at low or high dose, single or two shots; about five received placebo; per-sample allocation not given. All samples were drawn on day 63, counting from the first vaccine or placebo injection. The material sequenced was peripheral blood, taken in a trial of Ad26.COV2.S vaccine versus placebo. Every receptor here comes from a person aged 18-60 years who received the Ad26.COV2.S COVID-19 vaccine or a placebo.

This clone occurred once. The V gene is TRBV19, the J gene TRBJ2-5, with no clear D. The V gene lost 0 bases and the J gene lost 5 bases, with 16 bases spanning the gap. This CDR3 comprises 16 residues. Germline V gene lookup returns CDR1 LNHDA and CDR2 SQIVND (reference sequence). The CDR3 region is CASSIEFAYPPETQYF. CDR3 sequence (DNA): TGTGCCAGTAGTATAGAGTTCGCCTACCCACCCGAGACCCAGTACTTC.

The chain joins TRBV6-5 to TRBJ1-1; weak D call: TRBD1 (5 bases). CDR3 size: 14 residues. Deletions cut 4 bases from V and 4 bases from J, with 13 bases between. The germline V gene encodes CDR1 MNHEY and CDR2 SVGAGI. As DNA, the CDR3 is TGTGCCAGCAGTTCCCCGGGGGGTGGCACTGAAGCTTTCTTT. As protein: CASSSPGGGTEAFF.

The CDR3 nucleotides are TGTGCCAGCAGCCCGACTAGCTTGGGAGGTGAGCAGTTCTTC. This encodes CASSPTSLGGEQFF. This chain joins TRBV6-6 and TRBJ2-1; 7 bases match TRBD2. Looked up from germline, CDR1 is MNHNY and CDR2 is SVGAGI (reference sequence). This CDR3 comprises 14 residues. The V and J ends lost 6 bases and 9 bases, in that order; junction bases with no gene match: 11.

This clone was detected only a few times. CDR3: CASSLVAQDQNSPLHF. In nucleotides, the CDR3 is TGTGCCAGCAGTTTAGTTGCCCAGGACCAAAATTCACCCCTCCACTTT. The J gene is TRBJ1-6, the V gene TRBV27; D is unresolved. The CDR3 spans 16 residues. The germline V gene encodes CDR1 MNHEY and CDR2 SMNVEV (reference sequence). V was clipped by 2 bases and J by 7 bases, with 15 bases between them.

This rearrangement joins TRBV6-5 to TRBJ2-7; D is perhaps TRBD1 (5 bases). The CDR3 has 15 residues. The V gene's germline CDR1 is MNHEY and CDR2 SVGAGI. Trimming took off 0 bases at V and 4 bases at J, with 13 bases between the two ends. CDR3 DNA sequence: TGTGCCAGCAGTTACTCGATTCTAGGGGCTTACGAGCAGTACTTC. It specifies CASSYSILGAYEQYF.

V and J are TRBV4-1 and TRBJ1-5; tentative D call: TRBD1 (5 bases). This CDR3 comprises 16 residues. Trimming removed 4 bases from V and 5 bases from J, with 18 bases in between. In germline, CDR1 is MGHRA, CDR2 YSYEKL. The CDR3 DNA is TGCGCCAGCAGCCCCCGGGACTTGTCAAGCCATCAGCCCCAGCATTTT. Its protein is CASSPRDLSSHQPQHF.